Listed below are T cell receptor beta chains from one sample, sequenced in a study of cytomegalovirus exposure and HLA in healthy donors. TCRdb's table, derived via immunoSEQ multiplex PCR, lists solely in-frame clones and lacks some. This table has around 85,000 clones, around three quarters appearing once. Sequencing used PBMCs. The receptor set was obtained from a male donor in good health and CMV-seronegative. CDR3s include the opening cysteine and the closing phenylalanine or tryptophan. D genes are given only for firm matches. Clone size is not always given. Where it is, it says once, few, many or a class for expanded clones.

J | size | D | V | CDR3 | DNA
TRBJ2-7 | - | - | TRBV7-9 | CASSLITGNGEQYF | TGTGCCAGCAGCTTAATCACAGGGAACGGTGAGCAGTACTTC
TRBJ1-2 | - | - | TRBV29-1 | CSVGDGTRGGYTF | TGCAGCGTTGGGGACGGGACCAGGGGTGGCTACACCTTC
TRBJ2-2 | - | TRBD2 | TRBV5-4 | CASSLGGLADRTGELFF | TGTGCCAGCAGCTTGGGAGGACTAGCGGACCGGACCGGGGAGCTGTTTTTT
TRBJ1-2 | few | - | TRBV27 | CASRSLGENYGYTF | TGTGCCAGCAGATCGCTGGGCGAAAACTATGGCTACACCTTC
TRBJ2-1 | once | TRBD1 | TRBV11-3 | CASSLYRDSNNEQFF | TGTGCCAGCAGCTTATACCGGGACAGTAACAATGAGCAGTTCTTC
TRBJ1-3 | few | - | TRBV4-1 | CASSQGRVSGNTIYF | TGCGCCAGCAGCCAAGGCAGGGTTTCTGGAAACACCATATATTTT
TRBJ2-5 | - | - | TRBV11-3 | CASSPGTHIQETQYF | TGTGCCAGCAGCCCGGGGACACATATACAAGAGACCCAGTACTTC
TRBJ2-1 | - | TRBD2 | TRBV15 | CATSRDSSQLAFGYEQFF | TGTGCCACCAGCAGAGATTCATCCCAACTAGCGTTTGGGTATGAGCAGTTCTTC
TRBJ2-3 | - | - | TRBV5-3 | CARSRSRDFLRADTQYF | TGTGCCAGAAGCCGCTCACGGGACTTCCTCAGGGCGGATACGCAGTATTTT
TRBJ2-1 | - | TRBD1 | TRBV10-3 | CAIRQGVSYNEQFF | TGTGCCATAAGACAGGGGGTTTCCTACAATGAGCAGTTCTTC
TRBJ2-1 | once | - | TRBV2 | CASNGLGRGNNEQFF | TGTGCCAGCAACGGTCTCGGGAGAGGGAACAATGAGCAGTTCTTC
TRBJ2-1 | once | - | TRBV30 | CAWSGPPEPVGDYNEQFF | TGTGCCTGGAGTGGTCCTCCTGAGCCCGTCGGGGACTACAATGAGCAGTTCTTC
TRBJ1-6 | - | - | TRBV5-8 | CASSLEVTGRSPLHF | TGTGCCAGCAGCTTGGAAGTGACAGGCCGGTCACCCCTCCACTTT
TRBJ2-2 | - | - | TRBV9 | CASSGGQAPGGELFF | TGTGCCAGCAGCGGCGGGCAGGCTCCTGGGGGGGAGCTGTTTTTT
TRBJ2-1 | - | TRBD2 | TRBV7-3 | CASSSRTSGRNEQFF | TGTGCCAGCAGCTCTAGGACTAGCGGGAGAAATGAGCAGTTCTTC
TRBJ2-1 | once | TRBD1 | TRBV9 | CASSQSGQYNEQFF | TGTGCCAGCAGCCAATCGGGACAGTACAATGAGCAGTTCTTC
TRBJ2-7 | - | - | TRBV21-1 | CASSKGGLAGVEQYF | TGTGCCAGCAGCAAGGGGGGACTAGCGGGAGTCGAGCAGTACTTC
TRBJ2-1 | - | - | TRBV29-1 | CSVEQTPQGSYNEQFF | TGCAGCGTTGAACAGACTCCCCAGGGCTCCTACAATGAGCAGTTCTTC
TRBJ2-7 | - | TRBD1 | TRBV5-4 | CASSFFRQGGPGEQYF | TGTGCCAGCAGCTTTTTTCGACAGGGTGGACCGGGCGAGCAGTACTTC
TRBJ2-7 | once | - | TRBV10-2 | CASAIGGLAFPSSYEQYF | TGCGCCAGCGCAATCGGCGGGCTAGCCTTCCCCAGCTCCTACGAGCAGTACTTC
TRBJ1-1 | - | - | TRBV7-8 | CASSHRGGNTEAFF | TGTGCCAGCAGTCATAGAGGGGGAAACACTGAAGCTTTCTTT
TRBJ1-2 | few | - | TRBV4-3 | CASSQDSLPYGYTF | TGCGCCAGCAGCCAAGATAGTTTACCCTATGGCTACACCTTC
TRBJ2-2 | few | - | TRBV5-4 | CASSLGLGGELFF | TGTGCCAGCAGCTTGGGACTAGGCGGGGAGCTGTTTTTT
TRBJ1-3 | - | - | TRBV2 | CASSSNVYSSGNTIYF | TGTGCCAGCAGTTCTAACGTCTATTCCTCCGGAAACACCATATATTTT
TRBJ1-5 | - | TRBD1 | TRBV28 | CASVLQTGFGNQPQHF | TGTGCCAGCGTACTACAGACAGGGTTTGGCAATCAGCCCCAGCATTTT
TRBJ2-1 | - | - | TRBV4-1 | CASSQDIGFQGEQFF | TGCGCCAGCAGCCAAGATATTGGATTCCAGGGTGAGCAGTTCTTC
TRBJ1-1 | - | - | TRBV6-5 | CASSYSGMSTEAFF | TGTGCCAGCAGTTACTCCGGGATGAGCACTGAAGCTTTCTTT
TRBJ2-7 | few | TRBD1 | TRBV7-8 | CASSWDRGQYEQYF | TGTGCCAGCAGCTGGGACAGGGGGCAATACGAGCAGTACTTC
TRBJ1-2 | - | TRBD1 | TRBV6-5 | CASSTRQGHYGYTF | TGTGCCAGCAGTACCCGACAGGGCCACTATGGCTACACCTTC
TRBJ1-4 | - | - | TRBV28 | CATVGGSLEKLFF | TGTGCCACCGTGGGGGGGAGTCTTGAAAAACTGTTTTTT
TRBJ2-3 | - | TRBD2 | TRBV4-1 | CASSEHKTSGLHTDTQYF | TGCGCCAGCAGCGAACACAAGACTAGCGGCCTACACACAGATACGCAGTATTTT
TRBJ2-7 | - | - | TRBV2 | CASKRGFTYEQYF | TGTGCCAGCAAACGGGGTTTTACCTACGAGCAGTACTTC
TRBJ2-5 | - | - | TRBV10-2 | CASSESAPRETQYF | TGCGCCAGCAGTGAGTCCGCCCCGCGGGAGACCCAGTACTTC
TRBJ2-1 | - | - | TRBV29-1 | CSVEQTPQSSYNEQFF | TGCAGCGTTGAACAGACTCCCCAGAGCTCCTACAATGAGCAGTTCTTC
TRBJ2-5 | - | - | TRBV9 | CASSVGYQETQYF | TGTGCCAGCAGCGTAGGTTATCAAGAGACCCAGTACTTC
TRBJ2-7 | few | TRBD1 | TRBV27 | CASSLLRGNSYEQYF | TGTGCCAGCAGTTTACTCAGGGGGAACTCCTACGAGCAGTACTTC
TRBJ1-5 | few | - | TRBV27 | CATKNQPQHF | TGTGCCACCAAAAATCAGCCCCAGCATTTT
TRBJ2-1 | - | TRBD2 | TRBV25-1 | CASSAIGTSGAYNEQFF | TGTGCCAGCAGTGCGATCGGGACTAGCGGGGCCTATAATGAGCAGTTCTTC
TRBJ2-7 | - | TRBD1 | TRBV7-2 | CASSDRAEQYF | TGTGCCAGCAGCGACAGGGCCGAGCAGTACTTC
TRBJ1-1 | - | - | TRBV6-1 | CASSAGVATEAFF | TGTGCCAGCAGTGCAGGGGTGGCCACTGAAGCTTTCTTT
TRBJ1-2 | - | - | TRBV5-4 | CAAETSDSLEDGYTF | TGTGCCGCAGAAACAAGCGATTCTCTTGAGGATGGCTACACCTTC
TRBJ2-2 | - | TRBD2 | TRBV9 | CASNRGGGPGELFF | TGTGCCAGCAATAGAGGCGGGGGTCCCGGGGAGCTGTTTTTT
TRBJ2-1 | - | TRBD2 | TRBV7-8 | CASSSVAGDNEQFF | TGTGCCAGCAGCTCAGTAGCGGGGGACAATGAGCAGTTCTTC
TRBJ1-2 | - | - | TRBV4-1 | CASSQGVEGYGYPF | TGCGCCAGCAGCCAAGGAGTTGAGGGCTATGGCTACCCCTTC
TRBJ2-1 | few | TRBD1 | TRBV5-1 | CASSLGPQTGLTYNEQFF | TGCGCCAGCAGCTTGGGGCCCCAGACAGGGCTTACCTACAATGAGCAGTTCTTC
TRBJ2-1 | - | - | TRBV4-3 | CASSQDRGRNNEQFF | TGCGCCAGCAGCCAAGATAGGGGTAGGAACAATGAGCAGTTCTTC